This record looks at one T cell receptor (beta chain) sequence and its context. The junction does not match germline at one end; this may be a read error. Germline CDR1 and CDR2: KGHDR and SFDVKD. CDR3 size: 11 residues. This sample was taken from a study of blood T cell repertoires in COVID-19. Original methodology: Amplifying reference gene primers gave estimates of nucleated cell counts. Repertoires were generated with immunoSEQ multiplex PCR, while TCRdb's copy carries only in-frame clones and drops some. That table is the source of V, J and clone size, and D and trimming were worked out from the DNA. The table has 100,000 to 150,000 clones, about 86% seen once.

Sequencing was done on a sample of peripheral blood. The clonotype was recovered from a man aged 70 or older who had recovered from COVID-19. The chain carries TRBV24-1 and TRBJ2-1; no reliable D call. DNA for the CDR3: TGTGCCACCAGTGATTACACTGAGCAGTTCTTC. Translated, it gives CATSDYTEQFF.